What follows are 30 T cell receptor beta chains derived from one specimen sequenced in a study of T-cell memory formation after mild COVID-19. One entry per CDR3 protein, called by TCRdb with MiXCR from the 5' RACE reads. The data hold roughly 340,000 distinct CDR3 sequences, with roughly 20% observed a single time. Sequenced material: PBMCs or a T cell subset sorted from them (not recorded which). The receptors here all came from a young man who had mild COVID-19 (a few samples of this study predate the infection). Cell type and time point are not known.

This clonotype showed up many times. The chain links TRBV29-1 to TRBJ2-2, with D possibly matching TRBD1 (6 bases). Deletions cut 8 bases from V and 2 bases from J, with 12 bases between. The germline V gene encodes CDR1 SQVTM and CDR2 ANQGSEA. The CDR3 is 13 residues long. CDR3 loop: CSYYRANTGELFF. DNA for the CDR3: TGCAGCTATTACAGGGCCAACACCGGGGAGCTGTTTTTT.

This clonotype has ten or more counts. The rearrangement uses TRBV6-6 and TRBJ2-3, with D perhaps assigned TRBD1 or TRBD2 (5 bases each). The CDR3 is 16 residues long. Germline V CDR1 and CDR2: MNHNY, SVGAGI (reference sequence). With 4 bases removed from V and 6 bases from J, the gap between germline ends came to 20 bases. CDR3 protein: CASSFPGPRAPDTQYF. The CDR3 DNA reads TGTGCCAGCAGTTTTCCGGGGCCGCGCGCCCCCGATACGCAGTATTTT.

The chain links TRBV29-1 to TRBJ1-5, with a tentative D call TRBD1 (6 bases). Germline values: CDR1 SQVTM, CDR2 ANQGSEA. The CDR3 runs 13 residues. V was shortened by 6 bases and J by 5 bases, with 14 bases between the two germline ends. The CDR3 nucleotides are TGCAGCGTGACGACAGGCCGACATCAGCCCCAGCATTTT. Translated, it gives CSVTTGRHQPQHF.

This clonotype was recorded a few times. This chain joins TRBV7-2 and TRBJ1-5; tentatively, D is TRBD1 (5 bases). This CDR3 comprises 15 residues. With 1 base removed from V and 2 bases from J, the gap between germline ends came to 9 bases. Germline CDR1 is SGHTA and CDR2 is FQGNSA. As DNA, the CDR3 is TGTGCCAGCAGCTTAGTGGCGGGGGGCAATCAGCCCCAGCATTTT. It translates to CASSLVAGGNQPQHF.

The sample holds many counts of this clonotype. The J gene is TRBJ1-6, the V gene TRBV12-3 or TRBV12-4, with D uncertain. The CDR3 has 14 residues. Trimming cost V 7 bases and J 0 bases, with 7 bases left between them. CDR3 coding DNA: TGTGCCAGCACTCAGAACTCCTATAATTCACCCCTCCACTTT. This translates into CASTQNSYNSPLHF.

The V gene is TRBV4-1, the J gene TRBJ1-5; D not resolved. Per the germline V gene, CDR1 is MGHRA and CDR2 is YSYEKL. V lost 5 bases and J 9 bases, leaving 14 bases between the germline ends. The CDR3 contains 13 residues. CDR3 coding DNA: TGCGCCAGCAGCTCCACGGAACAGTCGCCCCAGCATTTT. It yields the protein CASSSTEQSPQHF.

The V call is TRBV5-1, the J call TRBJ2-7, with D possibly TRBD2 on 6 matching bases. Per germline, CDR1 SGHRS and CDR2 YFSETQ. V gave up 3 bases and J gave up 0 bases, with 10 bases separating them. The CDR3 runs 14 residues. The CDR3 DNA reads TGCGCCAGCAGCTCCGCCGGGAGCTCCTACGAGCAGTACTTC. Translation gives CASSSAGSSYEQYF.

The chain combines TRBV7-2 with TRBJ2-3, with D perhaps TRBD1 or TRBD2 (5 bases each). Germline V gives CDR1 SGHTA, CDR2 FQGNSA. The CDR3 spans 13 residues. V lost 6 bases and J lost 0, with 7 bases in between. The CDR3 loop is CASRGPSTDTQYF. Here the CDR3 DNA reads TGTGCCAGCAGGGGACCCAGCACAGATACGCAGTATTTT.

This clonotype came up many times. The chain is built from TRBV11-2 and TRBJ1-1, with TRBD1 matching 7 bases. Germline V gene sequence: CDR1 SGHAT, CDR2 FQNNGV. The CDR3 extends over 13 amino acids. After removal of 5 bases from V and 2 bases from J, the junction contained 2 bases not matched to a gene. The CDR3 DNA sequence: TGTGCCAGCAGCGGGGACAGAAACACTGAAGCTTTCTTT. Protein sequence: CASSGDRNTEAFF.

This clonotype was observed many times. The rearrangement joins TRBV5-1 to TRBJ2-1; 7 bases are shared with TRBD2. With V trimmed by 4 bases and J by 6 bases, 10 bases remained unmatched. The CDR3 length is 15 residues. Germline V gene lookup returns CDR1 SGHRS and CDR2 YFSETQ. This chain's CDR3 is CASSPAPGGSNEQFF. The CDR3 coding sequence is TGCGCCAGCAGCCCGGCCCCCGGGGGGTCCAATGAGCAGTTCTTC.

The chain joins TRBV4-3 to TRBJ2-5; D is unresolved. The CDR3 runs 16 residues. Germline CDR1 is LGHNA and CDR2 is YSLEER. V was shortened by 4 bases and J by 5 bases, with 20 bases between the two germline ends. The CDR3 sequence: CASSLNPELSGETQYF. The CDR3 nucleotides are TGCGCCAGCAGCCTCAATCCGGAGCTCTCCGGGGAGACCCAGTACTTC.

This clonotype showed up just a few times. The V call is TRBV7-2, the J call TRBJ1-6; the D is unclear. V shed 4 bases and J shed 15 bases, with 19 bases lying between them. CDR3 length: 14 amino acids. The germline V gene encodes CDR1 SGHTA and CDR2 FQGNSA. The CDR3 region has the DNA TGTGCCAGCAGCTCTGCAAGAAGGGATGTACACCTCCACTTT. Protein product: CASSSARRDVHLHF.

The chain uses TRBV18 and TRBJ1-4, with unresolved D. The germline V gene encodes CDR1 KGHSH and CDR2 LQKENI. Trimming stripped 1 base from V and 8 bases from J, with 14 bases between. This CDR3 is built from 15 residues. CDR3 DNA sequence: TGTGCCAGCTCACCACATGGGAATAATGTAGAAAAACTGTTTTTT. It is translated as CASSPHGNNVEKLFF.

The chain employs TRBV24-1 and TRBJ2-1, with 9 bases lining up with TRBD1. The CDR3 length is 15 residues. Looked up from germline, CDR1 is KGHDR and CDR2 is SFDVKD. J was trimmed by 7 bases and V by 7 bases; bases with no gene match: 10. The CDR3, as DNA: TGTGCCACCAGGGGGGCGGGACAGGGATGGAATGAGCAGTTCTTC. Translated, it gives CATRGAGQGWNEQFF.

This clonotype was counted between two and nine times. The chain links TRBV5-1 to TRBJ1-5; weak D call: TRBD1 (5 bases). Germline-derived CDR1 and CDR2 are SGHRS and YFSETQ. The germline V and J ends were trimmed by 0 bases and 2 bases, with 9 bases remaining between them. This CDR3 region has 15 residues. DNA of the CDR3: TGCGCCAGCAGCTTGGTCTCGGGGGGCAATCAGCCCCAGCATTTT. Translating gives CASSLVSGGNQPQHF. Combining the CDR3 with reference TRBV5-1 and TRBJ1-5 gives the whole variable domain KAGVTQTPRYLIKTRGQQVTLSCSPISGHRSVSWYQQTPGQGLQFLFEYFSETQRNKGNFPGRFSGRQFSNSRSEMNVSTLELGDSALYLCASSLVSGGNQPQHFGDGTRLSIL.

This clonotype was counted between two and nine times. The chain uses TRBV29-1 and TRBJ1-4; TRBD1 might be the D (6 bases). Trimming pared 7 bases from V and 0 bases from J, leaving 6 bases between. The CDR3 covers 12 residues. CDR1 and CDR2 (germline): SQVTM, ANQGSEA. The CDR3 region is CSAGATNEKLFF. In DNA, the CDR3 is TGCAGCGCAGGGGCAACTAATGAAAAACTGTTTTTT.

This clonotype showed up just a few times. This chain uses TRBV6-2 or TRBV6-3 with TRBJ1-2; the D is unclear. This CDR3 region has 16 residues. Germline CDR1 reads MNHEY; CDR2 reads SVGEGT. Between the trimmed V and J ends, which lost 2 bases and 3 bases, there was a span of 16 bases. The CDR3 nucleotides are TGTGCCAGCAGTTACGAGCAGGCCGGATACGACTATGGCTACACCTTC. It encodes CASSYEQAGYDYGYTF.

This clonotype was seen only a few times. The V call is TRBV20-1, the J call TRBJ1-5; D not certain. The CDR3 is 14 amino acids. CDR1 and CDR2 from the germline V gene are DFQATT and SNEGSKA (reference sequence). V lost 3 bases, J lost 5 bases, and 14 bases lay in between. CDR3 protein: CSASNQEAYQPQHF. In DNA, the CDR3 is TGCAGTGCTAGCAACCAGGAGGCGTATCAGCCCCAGCATTTT.

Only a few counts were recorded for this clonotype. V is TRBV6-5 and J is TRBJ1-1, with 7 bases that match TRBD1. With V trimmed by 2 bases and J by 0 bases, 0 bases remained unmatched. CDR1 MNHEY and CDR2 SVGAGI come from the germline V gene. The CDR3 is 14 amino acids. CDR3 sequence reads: CASSYRGLNTEAFF. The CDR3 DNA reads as TGTGCCAGCAGTTACAGGGGGCTGAACACTGAAGCTTTCTTT.

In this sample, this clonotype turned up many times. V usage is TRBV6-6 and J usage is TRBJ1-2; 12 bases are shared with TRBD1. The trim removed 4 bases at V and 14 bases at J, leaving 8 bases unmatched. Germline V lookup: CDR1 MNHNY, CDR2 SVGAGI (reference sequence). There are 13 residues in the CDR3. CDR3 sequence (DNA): TGTGCCAGCAGTTCCTACCCGGGACAGGGGGCAACCTTC. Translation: CASSSYPGQGATF.

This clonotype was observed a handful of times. CDR3 sequence reads: CASSLTQVERNQPQHF. The DNA of the CDR3 is TGTGCCAGCAGCCTGACACAGGTCGAACGCAATCAGCCCCAGCATTTT. The rearrangement links TRBV3-2 to TRBJ1-5; TRBD1, the D gene given by the table, was not confirmed from the DNA. TRBV3-2 is an annotated pseudogene. The CDR3 sequence is 16 residues long.

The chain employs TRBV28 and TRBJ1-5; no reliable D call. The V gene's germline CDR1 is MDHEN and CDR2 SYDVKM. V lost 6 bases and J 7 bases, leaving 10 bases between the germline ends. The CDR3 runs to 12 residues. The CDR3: CASSLTEQPQHF. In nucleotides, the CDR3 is TGTGCCAGCAGCCTGACCGAGCAGCCCCAGCATTTT.

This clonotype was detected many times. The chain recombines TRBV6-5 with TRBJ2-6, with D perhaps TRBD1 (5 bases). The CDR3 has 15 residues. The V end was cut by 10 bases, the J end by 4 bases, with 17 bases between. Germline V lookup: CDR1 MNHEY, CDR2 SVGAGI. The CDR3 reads CAIGQGYTGANVLTF. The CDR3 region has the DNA TGTGCCATTGGCCAGGGATATACCGGGGCCAACGTCCTGACTTTC.

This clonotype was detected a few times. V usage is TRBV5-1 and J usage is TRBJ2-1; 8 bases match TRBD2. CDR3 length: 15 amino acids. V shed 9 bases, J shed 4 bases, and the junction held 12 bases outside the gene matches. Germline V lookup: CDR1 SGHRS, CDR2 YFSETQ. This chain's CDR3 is CATAGGGREYNEQFF. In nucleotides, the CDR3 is TGCGCCACCGCGGGGGGAGGCAGGGAATACAATGAGCAGTTCTTC.

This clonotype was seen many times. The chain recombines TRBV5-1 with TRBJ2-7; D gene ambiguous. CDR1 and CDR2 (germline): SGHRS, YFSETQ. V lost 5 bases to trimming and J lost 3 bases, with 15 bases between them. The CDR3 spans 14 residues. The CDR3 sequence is CASRLASLSYEQYF. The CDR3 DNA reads TGCGCCAGCAGATTAGCCTCCTTGAGCTACGAGCAGTACTTC.

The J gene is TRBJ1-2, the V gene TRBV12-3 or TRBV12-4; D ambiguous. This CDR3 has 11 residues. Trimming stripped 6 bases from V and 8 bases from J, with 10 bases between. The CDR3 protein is CASSPQRGYTF. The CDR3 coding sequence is TGTGCCAGCAGCCCCCAAAGGGGCTACACCTTC.

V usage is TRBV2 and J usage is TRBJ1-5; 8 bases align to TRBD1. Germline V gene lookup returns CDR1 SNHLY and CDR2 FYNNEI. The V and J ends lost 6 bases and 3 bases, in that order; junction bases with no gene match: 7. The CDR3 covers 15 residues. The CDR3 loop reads CASRRQGRINQPQHF. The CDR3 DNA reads TGTGCCAGCAGAAGACAGGGGAGGATCAATCAGCCCCAGCATTTT.

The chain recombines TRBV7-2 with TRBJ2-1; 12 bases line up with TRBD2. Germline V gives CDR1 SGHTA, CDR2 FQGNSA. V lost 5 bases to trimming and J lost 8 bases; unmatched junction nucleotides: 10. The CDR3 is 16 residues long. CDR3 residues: CASSPSSGGAGYEQFF. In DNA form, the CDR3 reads TGTGCCAGCAGCCCATCTAGCGGGGGGGCCGGCTATGAGCAGTTCTTC. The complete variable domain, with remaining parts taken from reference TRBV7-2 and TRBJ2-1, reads GAGVSQSPSNKVTEKGKDVELRCDPISGHTALYWYRQSLGQGLEFLIYFQGNSAPDKSGLPSDRFSAERTGGSVSTLTIQRTQQEDSAVYLCASSPSSGGAGYEQFFGPGTRLTVL.

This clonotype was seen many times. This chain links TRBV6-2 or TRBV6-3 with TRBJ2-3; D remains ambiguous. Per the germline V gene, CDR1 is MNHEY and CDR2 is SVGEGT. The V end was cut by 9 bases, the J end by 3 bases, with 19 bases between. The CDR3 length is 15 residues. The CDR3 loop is CASHVGSDTTDTQYF. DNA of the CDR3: TGTGCCAGTCACGTGGGATCAGACACGACAGATACGCAGTATTTT.

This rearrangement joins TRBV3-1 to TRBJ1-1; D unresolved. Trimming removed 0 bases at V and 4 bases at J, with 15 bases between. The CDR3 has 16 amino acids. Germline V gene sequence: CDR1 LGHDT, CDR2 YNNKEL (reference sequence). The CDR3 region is CASSQDVHRRATEAFF. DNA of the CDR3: TGTGCCAGCAGCCAAGACGTACACCGGCGGGCCACTGAAGCTTTCTTT.